Given below is one TCR beta chain in context. Profiled with immunoSEQ multiplex PCR; TCRdb holds only in-frame clones, not every one. The data hold approximately 120,000 clones, with about 89% observed a single time. This entry comes from a study of T cell responses to AZD1222 COVID-19 vaccine. The CDR3 extends over 12 amino acids. Germline CDR1 is MGHRA and CDR2 is YSYEKL. Trimming shortened V by 3 bases and J by 7 bases, and 10 bases separated the two germline ends. J is TRBJ2-7 and V is TRBV4-1; no reliable D call. This TCR was recovered from an adult in good health. Sequencing was performed on peripheral blood, taken on day 0 of AZD1222 vaccination. The CDR3 loop reads CASSHILSEQYF. The DNA of the CDR3 is TGCGCCAGCAGCCATATACTTAGTGAGCAGTACTTC.